These 9 T cell receptor beta chains were all obtained from the same sample, sequenced in a study of PD-1 blockade in classical Hodgkin lymphoma. Assay: immunoSEQ multiplex PCR; the TCRdb copy retains only in-frame clones and omits some. The table includes about 20,000 clones, approximately 80% detected once. Time point: cycle 4 day 1 (C4D1), after six to seven weeks of nivolumab. Every patient was affected by relapse after autologous stem cell transplantation, while exposure to brentuximab vedotin was not uniform. The input for sequencing was peripheral blood mononuclear cells (PBMCs), taken before the fourth cycle of nivolumab. All receptors derive from a human donor with classical Hodgkin lymphoma.

This chain joins TRBV11-2 and TRBJ2-7; maybe TRBD1 (5 bases). The CDR3 is 16 amino acids. Germline values: CDR1 SGHAT, CDR2 FQNNGV. Trimming cost V 2 bases and J 7 bases, with 21 bases left between them. The CDR3 DNA follows: TGTGCCAGCAGCTTAAGTTTGACAGCTGGAGTATGGGAGCAGTACTTC. It encodes CASSLSLTAGVWEQYF.

The chain uses TRBV7-2 and TRBJ1-6, with a tentative D call TRBD1 (5 bases). Trimming left V 5 bases short and J 7 bases short, with 18 bases between. The CDR3 consists of 16 residues. The germline V gene encodes CDR1 SGHTA and CDR2 FQGNSA. This chain's CDR3 is CASSQTHGRVNSPLHF. CDR3 DNA sequence: TGTGCCAGCAGCCAAACCCATGGCAGGGTCAATTCACCCCTCCACTTT. Using reference TRBV7-2 and TRBJ1-6 for the parts outside the CDR3, the full variable domain is GAGVSQSPSNKVTEKGKDVELRCDPISGHTALYWYRQSLGQGLEFLIYFQGNSAPDKSGLPSDRFSAERTGGSVSTLTIQRTQQEDSAVYLCASSQTHGRVNSPLHFGNGTRLTVT.

This sequence joins TRBV5-8 and TRBJ1-6; no clear D gene. Trimming took off 2 bases at V and 7 bases at J, with 4 bases between the two ends. The CDR3 is made up of 12 amino acids. CDR1 and CDR2 from the germline V gene are SGHTS and YDEGEE. The CDR3 sequence is CASSLYNSPLHF. The CDR3 region has the DNA TGTGCCAGCAGCTTATACAATTCACCCCTCCACTTT.

This clone was picked up one time. The chain carries TRBV9 and TRBJ2-7; 7 bases align to TRBD2. Germline lookup yields CDR1 SGDLS and CDR2 YYNGEE. This CDR3 spans 16 amino acids. The V segment lost 4 bases and the J segment 2 bases; nucleotides outside the gene matches: 12. CDR3 nucleotide sequence: TGTGCCAGCAGCCCCCTTCCCGGGCTAGCGGCCTACGAGCAGTACTTC. It specifies CASSPLPGLAAYEQYF.

This clone was picked up one time. The chain is built from TRBV10-3 and TRBJ2-3; tentative D call: TRBD2 (6 bases). This CDR3 spans 15 amino acids. The germline CDR1 and CDR2 sequences are ENHRY and SYGVKD. The germline V and J ends were trimmed by 6 bases and 8 bases, with 21 bases remaining between them. The CDR3 sequence is CAISEGGTGVLTQYF. Here the CDR3 DNA reads TGTGCCATCAGCGAAGGCGGAACGGGAGTACTTACGCAGTATTTT.

The genes are TRBV11-2 and TRBJ2-1; the D call may be TRBD1 or TRBD2 (5 bases each). CDR3 size: 18 residues. Germline lookup yields CDR1 SGHAT and CDR2 FQNNGV. Trimming stripped 1 base from V and 1 base from J, with 17 bases between. The CDR3 bases are TGTGCCAGCAGCTTAGTAGGGGTGTTGGGGGAGTCCTACAATGAGCAGTTCTTC. Translated: CASSLVGVLGESYNEQFF.

The chain recombines TRBV5-1 with TRBJ2-3, with TRBD1 matching 7 bases. J was trimmed by 2 bases and V by 0 bases; bases with no gene match: 6. CDR3 length: 16 amino acids. Germline CDR1 reads SGHRS; CDR2 reads YFSETQ. The chain's CDR3 is CASSLGQGLFTDTQYF. CDR3 nucleotides: TGCGCCAGCAGCTTGGGACAGGGCTTATTCACAGATACGCAGTATTTT.

The chain combines TRBV7-9 with TRBJ1-5; D might be TRBD1 (5 bases). Trimming shortened V by 4 bases and J by 5 bases, and 15 bases separated the two germline ends. The CDR3 is 15 amino acids. CDR1 is SEHNR and CDR2 is FQNEAQ in the germline V gene (reference sequence). CDR3 sequence (DNA): TGTGCCAGCAGCTCTTCGGCGGGGGGGGATCAGCCCCAGCATTTT. This gives the protein CASSSSAGGDQPQHF.

This sequence joins TRBV7-2 and TRBJ2-4; D is unclear. Germline V gene lookup returns CDR1 SGHTA and CDR2 FQGNSA. The germline V and J ends were trimmed by 2 bases and 1 base, with 9 bases remaining between them. The CDR3 extends over 15 amino acids. The CDR3 loop is CASSLLSYAKNIQYF. CDR3 nucleotides: TGTGCCAGCAGCTTACTATCGTATGCCAAAAACATTCAGTACTTC.